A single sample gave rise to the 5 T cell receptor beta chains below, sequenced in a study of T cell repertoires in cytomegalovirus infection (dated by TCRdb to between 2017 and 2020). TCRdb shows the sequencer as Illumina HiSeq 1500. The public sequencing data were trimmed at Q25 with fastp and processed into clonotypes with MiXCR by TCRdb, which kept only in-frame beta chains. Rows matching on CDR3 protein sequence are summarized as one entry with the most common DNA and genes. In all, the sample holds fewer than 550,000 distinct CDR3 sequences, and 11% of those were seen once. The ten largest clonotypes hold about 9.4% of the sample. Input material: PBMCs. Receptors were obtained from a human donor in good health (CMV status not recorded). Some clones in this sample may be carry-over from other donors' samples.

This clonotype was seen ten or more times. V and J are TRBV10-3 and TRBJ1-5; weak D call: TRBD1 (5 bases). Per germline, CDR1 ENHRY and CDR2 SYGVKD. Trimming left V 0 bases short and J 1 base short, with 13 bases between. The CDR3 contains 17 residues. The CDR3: CAISESRGGESNQPQHF. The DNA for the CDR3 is TGTGCCATCAGTGAGTCGAGGGGTGGAGAGAGCAATCAGCCCCAGCATTTT.

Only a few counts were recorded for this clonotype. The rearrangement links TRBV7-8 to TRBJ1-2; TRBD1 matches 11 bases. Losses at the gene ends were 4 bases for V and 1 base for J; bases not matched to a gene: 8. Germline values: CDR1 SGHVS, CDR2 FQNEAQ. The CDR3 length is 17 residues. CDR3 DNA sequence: TGTGCCAGCAGCTCCCGGGACAGGGGGGCCTTTAACTATGGCTACACCTTC. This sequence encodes CASSSRDRGAFNYGYTF. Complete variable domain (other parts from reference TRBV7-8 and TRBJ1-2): GAGVSQSPRYKVAKRGQDVALRCDPISGHVSLFWYQQALGQGPEFLTYFQNEAQLDKSGLPSDRFFAERPEGSVSTLKIQRTQQEDSAVYLCASSSRDRGAFNYGYTFGSGTRLTVV.

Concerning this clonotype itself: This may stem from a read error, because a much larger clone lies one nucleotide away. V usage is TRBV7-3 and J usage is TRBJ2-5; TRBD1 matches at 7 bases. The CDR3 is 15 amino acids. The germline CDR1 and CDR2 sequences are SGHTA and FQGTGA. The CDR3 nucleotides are TGTACCAGCAGCCCGTCGGGACAGCCCTGGGAGACCCAGTACTTC. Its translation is CTSSPSGQPWETQYF.

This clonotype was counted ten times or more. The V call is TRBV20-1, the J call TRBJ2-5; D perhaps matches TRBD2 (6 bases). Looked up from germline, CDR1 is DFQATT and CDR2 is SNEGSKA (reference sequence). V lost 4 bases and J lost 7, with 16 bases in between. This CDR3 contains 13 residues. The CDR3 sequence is CSAKPDYGGTQYF. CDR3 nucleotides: TGCAGTGCTAAACCGGACTACGGGGGGACCCAGTACTTC.

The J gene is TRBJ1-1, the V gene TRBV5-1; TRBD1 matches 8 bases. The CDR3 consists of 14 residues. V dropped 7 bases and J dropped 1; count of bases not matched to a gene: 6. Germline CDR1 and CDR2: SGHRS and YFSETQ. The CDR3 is CASVTGTGNTEAFF. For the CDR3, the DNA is TGCGCCAGCGTAACCGGGACAGGGAACACTGAAGCTTTCTTT.